This paragraph covers one TCR beta chain sequence. Its antigen is still unknown. No clone much larger than this one lies a single base away; base qualities are absent. At the junction V is shortened by 4 bases and J by 4 bases, with 8 bases in between. The CDR3 has 12 amino acids, counting the end cysteine and phenylalanine. The read is trimmed to its CDR3 DNA, 36 bases read in frame from base 1. CDR1 and CDR2 (SEHNR, FQNEAQ) derive from the germline V gene (reference sequence). In total, approximately 690 healthy bone marrow donors made up the cohort. All cohort members were sampled while nominally healthy, although unrecorded immune exposures were likely present. The donor was CMV seronegative and was included in the group of a few hundred seronegative cohort members. A peripheral blood sample was collected from each donor, and TCR beta sequencing was performed on peripheral blood mononuclear cells. The Qiagen DNeasy Blood Extraction Kit was used to extract genomic DNA from the blood cell samples.

The data were obtained in a study of cytomegalovirus exposure and HLA in healthy donors (dated by TCRdb to the late 2010s). In the study overall: An earlier analysis of about 530 of the donors reported roughly 300 Gb of sequence data and around 110 million unique TCR beta sequences obtained from roughly 180 million T cells. Approximately 300 gigabases of sequencing data and approximately 84 million unique TCR sequences were included in an early release covering about 700 HLA-typed donors. Among the roughly 430 genotyped donors, around 79% belonged to the genetic ancestry cluster associated with self-reported Caucasian donors. The aim of the study was to test whether cataloging public T cell receptors could identify signatures of past pathogen exposure. Using immunosequencing, the study profiled T cell repertoires from 550 to 750 subjects and related those repertoires to cytomegalovirus serostatus. A separate validation cohort of approximately 130 different subjects was used in addition to the approximately 640-subject first cohort. High-throughput TCR immunosequencing, statistical association of individual TCRs with disease status, and machine learning were combined to predict cytomegalovirus infection status. A later analysis re-analyzed previously published TCR beta repertoires from about 600 donors and added high-resolution HLA genotyping to study TCR occurrence patterns. In the later analysis, no new phenotypic data were used to find candidate immune exposures; instead, reliance was placed on TCR beta sequences and their occurrence across donors. An earlier analysis of a few hundred of the donors applied high-throughput TCR beta sequencing to assess whether each TCR beta V gene segment acted as functional or pseudogenic. Donor age, sex, ethnicity and CMV serostatus were compiled together with the repertoire data. In a later genetic analysis, genome-wide SNP genotypes for about three fifths of the roughly 670 donors were used, and that subset was treated as a discovery cohort. Every repertoire in the discovery cohort had been generated on one and the same sequencing platform. HLA typing covered class I and class II loci at four-digit resolution. Typing coverage differed by locus: A, B, C, DRB1 and DQB1 were typed in about 620-640 donors, DQA1 in roughly 510, DPA1 in approximately 600, and DPB1 in 400 to 490. Because of strong linkage in the cohort, roughly five DR-DQ haplotypes were treated as single units for association and clustering. Across 300 to 400 genotyped donors of the cohort, an average of approximately 240,000 unique TCR beta nucleotide sequences per donor were sequenced, and 15% to 20% of those sequences were non-productive. The paper as a whole reports these results and caveats: Strong co-occurrence of HLA alleles, especially DR and DQ, made assigning TCR associations to individual alleles difficult. The 87-base-pair reads could not distinguish some IMGT-functional V segments, including TRBV6-2 and TRBV6-3, so those segments were excluded. Several of the top co-occurrence clusters appeared to be linked to parvovirus B19, influenza, CMV and Epstein-Barr virus, according to a later analysis. According to a later analysis, TCR association rates differed among HLA loci, with DRB1 alleles showing the most associated TCRs and HLA-C alleles showing the fewest. In vitro tests confirmed that three of the cytomegalovirus-associated TCR beta chains recognize cytomegalovirus antigens. Correlated functional status among segregating V segments might be attributable to linkage disequilibrium, but an unknown experimental factor could not be ruled out. Because counts were too low, roughly 18 rarely observed V segments, including chromosome 9 orphons, were left out of the earlier analysis of a few hundred of the donors. A later analysis found that HLA-associated TCR beta chains were more clonally expanded and had lower generation probabilities than equally common non-associated chains. An earlier analysis of approximately 600 of the donors showed that most TCR beta V segments appeared in productive rearrangements either about 90% or about 30% of the time, which broadly matched IMGT annotations. A further reported finding was that TCR beta sequences accurately predicted the HLA-A and HLA-B alleles for most subjects in the first cohort. Only TCR beta chains were sequenced in this cohort, and the absence of alpha or paired-chain data limited detectable features. Presence/absence analyses assumed roughly uniform sequencing depth across donors, an assumption that may not hold. Because HLA typing was unavailable for some donors at each locus, only the typed subset was used in association tests. A later analysis associated roughly 17,000 TCR beta sequences with specific HLA alleles at a false discovery rate of 0.05. According to a later analysis, most CMV-associated TCR beta chains appeared to be HLA-restricted, and the HLA associations seemed to be driven largely by CMV exposure. A group of highly shared sequence variants was considered likely to be a technical artifact of the sequencing pipeline. While some public TCRs were present in many individuals, most TCR sequences turned up only very rarely across donors. According to the authors, the approach could potentially be generalized to other disease states and immunological phenotypes. The only immune exposure information available for the cohort was CMV serostatus. In a later genetic analysis, fewer N-insertions in productive TCRs were reported among donors in an Asian-associated ancestry cluster than the 666-donor mean. In both the original and validation cohorts, the classifier was reported to diagnose cytomegalovirus status with high specificity and sensitivity. In the study, around 150 TCR beta chains were listed as associated with cytomegalovirus. A later genetic analysis associated a missense DCLRE1C variant with V-gene and J-gene trimming of TCR beta chains, and an independent cohort replicated the association.

Libraries came from the immunoSEQ multiplex PCR assay. A mixture of 60 forward primers for TCR Vbeta segments and 13 reverse primers for TCR Jbeta segments was used in the multiplex PCR. The CDR3 region of rearranged TCR beta genes was amplified from genomic DNA by a multiplex PCR assay. On the Illumina HiSeq System, the amplified TCR beta libraries were sequenced as 87-base-pair reads. From the authors' description of their analysis: Across the 500 to 700 repertoires, a later analysis counted some 81 million unique TCR beta chains, approximately 12 million of which were shared by at least two donors. Raw reads were error-corrected and collapsed into unique sequences with a nearest-neighbor algorithm that merged closely related sequences to remove PCR and sequencing errors. CDR3 sequences were aligned to IMGT reference sequences to assign V, D and J gene segments. For a sequence to be retained, at least a six-nucleotide match to both a V gene segment and a J gene segment was required. Rearrangements were called productive when the CDR3 lacked stop codons and stayed in frame with V and J; all others were non-productive. CDR3 was defined by IMGT convention, running from the second conserved V-encoded cysteine to the conserved J-encoded phenylalanine. The earlier analysis of some 600 of the donors excluded sequences that lacked an unambiguous match to a single V gene segment. In an earlier analysis of several hundred of the donors, V segments were called functional above 56.7% productive rearrangements and were called segregating when the between-donor standard deviation exceeded 5%. To diagnose cytomegalovirus status from the catalog of TCR beta chain sequences, a statistical classification framework was built. In a later analysis, TCR nucleotide sequences were compared against IMGT/GENE-DB human TR gene sequences so that V and J genes could be assigned. Using the TCRdist pipeline, a later analysis assigned CDR3 sequences along with most-parsimonious VDJ recombination scenarios. A later analysis defined each TCR beta chain by its CDR3 amino acid sequence plus V-gene family, and excluded reads lacking a unique V-gene family. To address suspected cross-contamination and a sequencing artifact, a later analysis removed under 600 highly shared, low-generation-probability nucleotide sequences. A later analysis calculated a clonal expansion index for each public chain from normalized within-repertoire ranks of inferred template counts. In a later analysis, generation probabilities were computed using a VDJ recombination model fitted to out-of-frame rearrangements, and the results were checked against IGoR. In a later analysis, TCR-TCR, TCR-HLA and TCR-CMV co-occurrence was scored with hypergeometric tests, and a repertoire-size bias correction was applied to TCR pairs. In a later analysis, false discovery rates were estimated by permuting HLA or CMV assignments 20 times. In a later analysis, co-occurring TCRs were grouped using DBSCAN, and TCRdist sequence similarity was added for clustering within HLA-allele-positive subsets. Repertoires with fewer than 30,000 or more than 120,000 public chains were left out of co-occurrence clustering, as were a handful of repertoires with anomalous nucleotide sharing. This immuneACCESS table, as held by TCRdb, lists in-frame sequences with V and J called but not all clones. Of the missing ones, under half trace to an unresolved V gene in checked studies; the others have no known cause. The D gene and trimming were derived from the DNA, and the V and J assignments and clone size from that table. The sample yields 150,000 to 200,000 clones; approximately 82% were counted once. The top ten clonotypes cover 2% to 2.5% of the sample.

Sequencing was done on a sample of PBMCs. The sequence came from a woman in her twenties or thirties in good health and CMV-seronegative. The chain is assembled from TRBV7-9 and TRBJ2-7; the D gene is perhaps TRBD1, on 6 matching bases. The sequenced DNA is TGTGCCAGCAGCTCAGGGGAGTACGAGCAGTACTTC. Its translation reads: CASSSGEYEQYF.